The clone carrying this T cell receptor beta chain has more than one count but fewer than ten. This likely comes from a read error, as the CDR3 has no conserved phenylalanine or tryptophan at its end. The DNA is left out, because the CDR3 cannot be placed on it with certainty; the CDR3 is given as TCRdb lists it. The sample is drawn from a study of metastatic and nonmetastatic thyroid tumors. Study-level information: Repertoires of blood and of tissue (tumor or nodule) from malignant and benign thyroid patients were compared.

Nobody among the patients had been given any treatment before thyroid surgery. TCRdb re-called the PCR reads via MiXCR. The sample carries some 23,000 clones, around 21% recorded once. The CDR3 comprises 12 residues, both ends counted. In germline, CDR1 is KGHDR, CDR2 SFDVKD. The rearrangement uses TRBV24-1 and TRBJ1-5. Sequenced material: blood. This sequence was found in a female donor with papillary thyroid cancer or a benign thyroid nodule (not recorded which). Some clones in this sample may be carry-over from other donors' samples. The CDR3 spells CATSDLPRPRHL.